This T cell receptor beta chain emerged from a study of T cells in Graves' hyperthyroidism and ophthalmopathy. Study context: Before treatment of any kind, peripheral blood was taken at initial diagnosis.

Researchers amplified the TCR beta CDR3 regions from RNA transcripts. Researchers ran a first-round RT-PCR on the TCR CDR3 using the HTBI primer set. TCRdb used MiXCR to reprocess the multiplex PCR reads, holding one entry per CDR3 protein. The sample yields over 650,000 distinct CDR3 sequences, around 15% seen once. Study results and caveats: Ophthalmopathy, which appeared later, was predicted by the model a median 6.5 months before onset.

Worth noting for this clonotype: Antigen specificity is unknown.

The CDR3 totals 14 residues. The V end lost 3 bases, the J end lost 8 bases, and 16 bases lay between the germline ends. Germline-derived CDR1 and CDR2 are SQVTM and ANQGSEA. The origin of this receptor is a man aged 18-30 years with Graves' hyperthyroidism. Material for sequencing was blood. The rearrangement joins TRBV29-1 to TRBJ1-4; no clear D gene. The CDR3 DNA sequence: TGCAGCGTTGATGAGCGCCCCCTTCAGGAAAAACTGTTTTTT. This gives the protein CSVDERPLQEKLFF. Complete variable domain (other parts from reference TRBV29-1 and TRBJ1-4): SAVISQKPSRDICQRGTSLTIQCQVDSQVTMMFWYRQQPGQSLTLIATANQGSEATYESGFVIDKFPISRPNLTFSTLTVSNMSPEDSSIYLCSVDERPLQEKLFFGSGTQLSVL.